The 14 T cell receptor beta chains below were found in one sample sequenced in a study of blood T cell repertoires in COVID-19. Repertoires were generated with immunoSEQ multiplex PCR, while TCRdb's copy carries only in-frame clones and drops some. The sample includes under 200,000 clones, 82% seen only once; the top ten take roughly 5.2%. The sequenced sample consisted of PBMCs or T cells enriched from blood (not recorded which). The receptors come from a woman aged 55-70 years with acute COVID-19.

The V gene is TRBV7-6, the J gene TRBJ2-7; no reliable D call. V lost 3 bases and J lost 4, with 4 bases in between. Germline V gene data show CDR1 as SGHVS and CDR2 as FNYEAQ. CDR3 length: 11 residues. This chain's CDR3 is CASSFPYEQYF. In DNA, the CDR3 is TGTGCCAGCAGCTTCCCGTACGAGCAGTACTTC.

This chain uses TRBV9 with TRBJ2-3, with 8 bases fitting TRBD2. CDR1 is SGDLS and CDR2 is YYNGEE in the germline V gene. With V trimmed by 5 bases and J by 2 bases, 10 bases remained unmatched. This CDR3 is built from 16 residues. This CDR3 is CASRREAGGTTDTQYF. In DNA form, the CDR3 reads TGTGCCAGCAGGAGGGAGGCGGGGGGCACCACAGATACGCAGTATTTT.

The V gene is TRBV5-4, the J gene TRBJ2-1; the match to TRBD2 covers 15 bases. From germline, CDR1 is SGHNT and CDR2 YYREEE (reference sequence). The trim removed 3 bases at V and 3 bases at J, leaving 4 bases unmatched. The CDR3 runs to 17 residues. CDR3: CASSSGLAGGGYNEQFF. DNA of the CDR3: TGTGCCAGCAGCTCGGGACTAGCGGGAGGCGGCTACAATGAGCAGTTCTTC.

The genes are TRBV29-1 and TRBJ1-2; a weak D match, TRBD1 (6 bases). Germline V gene sequence: CDR1 SQVTM, CDR2 ANQGSEA. Trimming cost V 7 bases and J 3 bases, with 15 bases left between them. The CDR3 has 13 amino acids. CDR3 region: CSAPQGSDYGYTF. In DNA form, the CDR3 reads TGCAGCGCCCCACAGGGTTCAGACTATGGCTACACCTTC.

In its sample, this clone was seen once. V usage is TRBV4-3 and J usage is TRBJ1-2, with D possibly being TRBD1 (6 bases). The CDR3 is 19 amino acids. Germline assignment: CDR1 LGHNA and CDR2 YSLEER. Trimming shortened V by 5 bases and J by 0 bases, and 25 bases separated the two germline ends. The CDR3 reads CASSSRRKGTTSSNYGYTF. CDR3 nucleotide sequence: TGCGCCAGCAGCTCAAGGCGCAAAGGGACAACCTCTTCTAACTATGGCTACACCTTC.

This clone was observed a few times. V usage is TRBV11-2 and J usage is TRBJ1-4; a weak D match, TRBD1 (5 bases). The CDR3 has 15 amino acids. The V and J ends lost 5 bases and 5 bases respectively, with 15 bases between them. The germline V gene encodes CDR1 SGHAT and CDR2 FQNNGV. CDR3 coding DNA: TGTGCCAGCAGCACCTCAGGGAATCAGAATGAAAAACTGTTTTTT. This sequence encodes CASSTSGNQNEKLFF.

The V call is TRBV5-1, the J call TRBJ1-5; maybe TRBD1 (5 bases). CDR1 is SGHRS, CDR2 YFSETQ, per germline. Between the trimmed V and J ends, which lost 0 bases and 2 bases, there was a span of 9 bases. The CDR3 length is 15 residues. The CDR3 nucleotides are TGCGCCAGCAGCTTGGATGGGGGGGGCAATCAGCCCCAGCATTTT. Its translation: CASSLDGGGNQPQHF.

V usage is TRBV7-9 and J usage is TRBJ2-2, with 10 bases identical to TRBD1. V dropped 4 bases and J dropped 5; count of bases not matched to a gene: 4. The CDR3 sequence is 15 residues long. CDR1 is SEHNR, CDR2 FQNEAQ, per germline (reference sequence). The DNA of the CDR3 is TGTGCCAGCAGCTACCGGGACAGGGGAACCGGGGAGCTGTTTTTT. It codes for CASSYRDRGTGELFF.

The CDR3, as DNA: TGTGCCAGCAGCTCACAGTTTAATGAAAAACTGTTTTTT. Protein: CASSSQFNEKLFF. This chain links TRBV7-9 with TRBJ1-4, with D unclear. The CDR3 is 13 residues long. The germline gives CDR1 SEHNR, CDR2 FQNEAQ (reference sequence). V shed 4 bases and J shed 4 bases, with 7 bases lying between them. The whole variable domain, remainder taken from reference TRBV7-9 and TRBJ1-4, is DTGVSQNPRHKITKRGQNVTFRCDPISEHNRLYWYRQTLGQGPEFLTYFQNEAQLEKSRLLSDRFSAERPKGSFSTLEIQRTEQGDSAMYLCASSSQFNEKLFFGSGTQLSVL.

The genes are TRBV28 and TRBJ2-7, with TRBD1 identical over 11 bases. The CDR3 extends over 14 amino acids. After removal of 5 bases from V and 6 bases from J, the junction contained 6 bases not matched to a gene. In germline, CDR1 is MDHEN, CDR2 SYDVKM. The CDR3 sequence: CASSPGQGASEQYV. In DNA form, the CDR3 reads TGTGCCAGCAGTCCAGGACAGGGGGCGAGCGAGCAGTACGTC.

This chain uses TRBV7-9 with TRBJ1-2; 9 nucleotides agree with TRBD1. The CDR3 totals 16 residues. CDR1 is SEHNR and CDR2 is FQNEAQ in the germline V gene (reference sequence). The V segment lost 5 bases and the J segment 8 bases; nucleotides outside the gene matches: 15. CDR3: CASSHETEDRGRGYTF. CDR3 bases: TGTGCCAGCAGCCATGAGACGGAGGACAGGGGTCGGGGCTACACCTTC.

In this sample, this clone turned up many times. The chain has TRBV29-1 and TRBJ1-5; 8 bases match TRBD1. In germline, CDR1 is SQVTM, CDR2 ANQGSEA. CDR3 size: 16 residues. The V and J ends lost 5 bases and 4 bases, in that order; junction bases with no gene match: 13. Here the CDR3 reads CSVKTQTGATNQPQHF. The CDR3 DNA follows: TGCAGCGTTAAGACCCAGACAGGGGCAACTAATCAGCCCCAGCATTTT.

The gene calls are TRBV7-2 and TRBJ2-2; D remains ambiguous. CDR1 SGHTA and CDR2 FQGNSA come from the germline V gene. This CDR3 spans 15 amino acids. Trimming removed 5 bases from V and 0 bases from J, with 10 bases in between. CDR3 loop: CASSTRQSNTGELFF. In DNA, the CDR3 is TGTGCCAGCAGCACGAGGCAATCGAACACCGGGGAGCTGTTTTTT.

This chain uses TRBV2 with TRBJ1-1, with D maybe TRBD1 (6 bases). The CDR3 has 13 residues. V was shortened by 8 bases and J by 1 base, with 11 bases between the two germline ends. Per the germline V gene, CDR1 is SNHLY and CDR2 is FYNNEI. CDR3 sequence: CASFGQKNTEAFF. The CDR3 DNA is TGTGCCAGCTTCGGACAGAAGAACACTGAAGCTTTCTTT.